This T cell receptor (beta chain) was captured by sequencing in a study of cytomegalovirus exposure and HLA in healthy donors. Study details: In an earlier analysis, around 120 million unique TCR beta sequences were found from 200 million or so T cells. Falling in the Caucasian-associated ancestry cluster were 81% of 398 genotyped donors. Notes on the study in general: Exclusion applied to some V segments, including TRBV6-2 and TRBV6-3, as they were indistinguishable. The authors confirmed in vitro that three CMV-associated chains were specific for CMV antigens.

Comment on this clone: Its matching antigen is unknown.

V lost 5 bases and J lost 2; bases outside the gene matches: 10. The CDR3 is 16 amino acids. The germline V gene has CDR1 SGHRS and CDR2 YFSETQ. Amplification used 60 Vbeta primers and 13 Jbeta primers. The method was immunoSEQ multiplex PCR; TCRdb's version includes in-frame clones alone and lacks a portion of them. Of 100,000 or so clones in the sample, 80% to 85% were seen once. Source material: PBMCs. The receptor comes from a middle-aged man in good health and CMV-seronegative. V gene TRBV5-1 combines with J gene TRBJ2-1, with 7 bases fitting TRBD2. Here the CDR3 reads CASRPLPSGPYNEQFF. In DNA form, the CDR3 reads TGCGCCAGCAGACCCCTGCCTAGCGGTCCCTACAATGAGCAGTTCTTC. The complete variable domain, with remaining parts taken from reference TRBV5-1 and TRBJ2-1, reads KAGVTQTPRYLIKTRGQQVTLSCSPISGHRSVSWYQQTPGQGLQFLFEYFSETQRNKGNFPGRFSGRQFSNSRSEMNVSTLELGDSALYLCASRPLPSGPYNEQFFGPGTRLTVL.